These 12 T cell receptor beta chains share one sample of origin, sequenced in a study of T cells in Graves' hyperthyroidism and ophthalmopathy (dated by TCRdb to the late 2010s). The library was built by means of multiplex PCR. Sequencing was performed on an Illumina HiSeq 2000. The TCR beta CDR3 regions were amplified from RNA transcripts. A first-round RT-PCR of the TCR CDR3 used the HTBI primer set with the Qiagen OneStep RT-PCR kit. Using fastp at Q25 and MiXCR, TCRdb reprocessed the public reads and kept productive beta chains. CDR3 protein sequences are deduplicated, and each keeps its most common genes and DNA. This sample lists roughly 570,000 distinct CDR3 sequences; roughly 50% were detected once. The ten largest clones add up to roughly 20% of the sample. The sequenced sample was peripheral blood or thyroid tissue (not recorded which). These receptors were taken from an adult woman with Graves' disease, either hyperthyroidism or ophthalmopathy (not recorded which).

The V and J genes are TRBV10-3 and TRBJ2-7; maybe TRBD1 (5 bases). Germline CDR1 and CDR2: ENHRY and SYGVKD. V lost 10 bases and J 2 bases, leaving 12 bases between the germline ends. This CDR3 comprises 12 residues. The CDR3 sequence is CASRQSTYEQYF. Written as DNA, the CDR3 is TGTGCCAGTAGACAGAGCACCTACGAGCAGTACTTC.

This clonotype was counted ten times or more. The chain combines TRBV11-2 with TRBJ2-7; D is ambiguous. CDR3 length equals 13 residues. In germline, CDR1 is SGHAT, CDR2 FQNNGV. The V gene lost 5 bases and the J gene lost 5 bases, with 13 bases spanning the gap. Written as DNA, the CDR3 is TGTGCCAGCAGCCTCACCCCCCCCCACGAGCAGTACTTC. Protein: CASSLTPPHEQYF.

This clonotype occurred many times. V usage is TRBV4-2 and J usage is TRBJ1-1; 9 bases line up with TRBD1. Trimming removed 3 bases from V and 0 bases from J; junction bases left unmatched: 8. Germline CDR1 is LGHNA and CDR2 is YNFKEQ. The CDR3 contains 17 residues. The CDR3 loop is CASSHVTGGGMNTEAFF. The CDR3 DNA reads as TGTGCCAGCAGCCATGTGACAGGGGGAGGCATGAACACTGAAGCTTTCTTT.

This clonotype was recorded many times. The chain carries TRBV9 and TRBJ2-5, with 13 bases aligning to TRBD2. Trimming at V came to 2 bases and at J to 3 bases, leaving 4 bases not matched to a gene. The CDR3 spans 16 residues. Germline values: CDR1 SGDLS, CDR2 YYNGEE. CDR3 in DNA: TGTGCCAGCAGCGTCCAACTAGCGGGAGGGAAAGAGACCCAGTACTTC. This codes for CASSVQLAGGKETQYF. Variable domain in full (rest from reference TRBV9 and TRBJ2-5): DSGVTQTPKHLITATGQRVTLRCSPRSGDLSVYWYQQSLDQGLQFLIQYYNGEERAKGNILERFSAQQFPDLHSELNLSSLELGDSALYFCASSVQLAGGKETQYFGPGTRLLVL.

This clonotype appeared many times. This chain connects TRBV7-2 to TRBJ1-2; 10 bases are a match to TRBD1. V shed 5 bases, J shed 7 bases, and the junction held 10 bases outside the gene matches. The CDR3 contains 15 residues. Germline V gene lookup returns CDR1 SGHTA and CDR2 FQGNSA. CDR3 in amino acids: CASSEPGQGSGGYTF. The CDR3 DNA is TGTGCCAGCAGCGAACCGGGACAGGGGAGTGGTGGCTACACCTTC.

In this sample, this clonotype turned up many times. The CDR3 DNA sequence: TGTGCCACCAGCAGACTAGCTTACAACACCGGGGAGCTGTTTTTT. Residues: CATSRLAYNTGELFF. The gene calls are TRBV15 and TRBJ2-2; D is possibly TRBD2 (5 bases). The CDR3 sequence is 15 residues long. Germline CDR1 is LNHNV and CDR2 is YYDKDF (reference sequence). V lost 2 bases and J 2 bases, leaving 9 bases between the germline ends. Full variable domain (rest looked up from reference TRBV15 and TRBJ2-2): DAMVIQNPRYQVTQFGKPVTLSCSQTLNHNVMYWYQQKSSQAPKLLFHYYDKDFNNEADTPDNFQSRRPNTSFCFLDIRSPGLGDTAMYLCATSRLAYNTGELFFGEGSRLTVL.

This chain joins TRBV10-3 and TRBJ1-3; D not certain. V was cut by 10 bases and J by 4 bases, with 11 bases left in between. Germline V gives CDR1 ENHRY, CDR2 SYGVKD. The CDR3 is 12 residues long. The CDR3 here is CATRRGGNTIYF. The CDR3 region has the DNA TGTGCCACCAGGAGAGGGGGAAACACCATATATTTT.

This chain joins TRBV10-2 and TRBJ1-1; D is unresolved. CDR3 length: 14 residues. The germline CDR1 and CDR2 sequences are WSHSY and SAAADI. V shed 6 bases and J shed 0 bases, with 11 bases lying between them. The CDR3 loop reads CASRAPSLNTEAFF. DNA for the CDR3: TGCGCCAGCAGGGCACCTAGCCTGAACACTGAAGCTTTCTTT.

The sample holds many counts of this clonotype. This sequence joins TRBV7-9 and TRBJ1-2, with TRBD1 matching over 7 bases. CDR1 is SEHNR, CDR2 FQNEAQ, per germline (reference sequence). The V gene end was trimmed by 5 bases and the J gene end by 6 bases; junction bases not matched to a gene: 12. The CDR3 sequence is 15 residues long. CDR3 sequence reads: CASSTNRGPMDGYTF. The CDR3 DNA is TGTGCCAGCAGCACCAACAGGGGCCCCATGGATGGCTACACCTTC.

About this clonotype itself: A much more abundant neighbour one base away suggests this may be a read error. V is TRBV2 and J is TRBJ2-2; no reliable D call. The CDR3 is made up of 13 amino acids. The V end was cut by 5 bases, the J end by 6 bases, with 10 bases between. CDR1 and CDR2 (germline): SNHLY, FYNNEI. CDR3 DNA sequence: TGTGCCAGCAGTCTTTCCTGGTCCGGGGAGCTGTTTTTT. Its translation: CASSLSWSGELFF.

The table lists this clonotype with many counts. The chain carries TRBV7-8 and TRBJ1-2, with 12 nucleotides matching TRBD1. V lost 2 bases to trimming and J lost 6 bases; unmatched junction nucleotides: 10. CDR1 and CDR2 from the germline V gene are SGHVS and FQNEAQ. This CDR3 spans 17 amino acids. DNA for the CDR3: TGTGCCAGCAGCTTATACGTTGGGACAGGGGGCAGTGATGGCTACACCTTC. Translated: CASSLYVGTGGSDGYTF.

There are a few counts of this clonotype. The J gene is TRBJ1-2, the V gene TRBV28, with 10 bases matching TRBD1. CDR1 MDHEN and CDR2 SYDVKM come from the germline V gene. This CDR3 comprises 17 residues. V was clipped by 10 bases and J by 4 bases; unmatched bases: 18. DNA for the CDR3: TGTGCCACCCAAGCGTCGGGACAGGGGCCAGAGGGCTATGGCTACACCTTC. It encodes CATQASGQGPEGYGYTF.